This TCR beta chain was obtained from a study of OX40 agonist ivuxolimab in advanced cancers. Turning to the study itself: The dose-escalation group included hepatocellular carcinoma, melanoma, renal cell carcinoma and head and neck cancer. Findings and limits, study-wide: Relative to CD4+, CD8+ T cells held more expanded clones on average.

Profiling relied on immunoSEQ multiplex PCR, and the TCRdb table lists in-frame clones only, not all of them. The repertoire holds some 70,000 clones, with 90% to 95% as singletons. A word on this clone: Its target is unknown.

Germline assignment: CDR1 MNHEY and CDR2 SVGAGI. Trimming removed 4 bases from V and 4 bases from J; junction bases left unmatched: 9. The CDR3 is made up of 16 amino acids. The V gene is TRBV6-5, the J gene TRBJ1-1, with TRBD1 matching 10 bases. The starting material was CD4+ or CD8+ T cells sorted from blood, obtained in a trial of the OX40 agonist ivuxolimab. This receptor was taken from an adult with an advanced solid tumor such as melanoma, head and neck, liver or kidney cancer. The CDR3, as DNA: TGTGCCAGCAGTTCTCCCCGGGACAGGGGTGGCACTGAAGCTTTCTTT. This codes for CASSSPRDRGGTEAFF.